This TCR beta chain was sequenced in a study of response to subunit inactivated influenza vaccine. The CDR3 sequence is 16 residues long. CDR1 is LGHNA and CDR2 is YNFKEQ in the germline V gene. Trimming removed 3 bases from V and 2 bases from J; junction bases left unmatched: 3. TCRdb re-analysed the RT-PCR reads in MiXCR, keeping a single row per CDR3 protein. This table holds more than 550,000 distinct CDR3 sequences, roughly 12% found once. These same data were also listed under a study on T cells expressing NK-cell markers. As that report states: UMIs were included in TCR beta cDNA generated by 5'RACE template switching. Obtained from sorted CD3+CD56+NKG2C+, CD3+CD56+NKG2C- and CD3+CD56-NKG2C+ T cells were the TCR beta repertoires. Seven of the eight sequenced donors were HCMV-seropositive; one was seronegative. Top CD8+ clonotypes included the dominant CD3+CD56+NKG2C+ clonotypes in roughly 6 donors. The CD3+CD56-NKG2C+ fraction of a handful of donors was also led by these clonotypes.

The sample consisted of PBMCs from blood, taken on the day of vaccination. The sequence was collected from a man aged 45-60 years who received an inactivated influenza vaccine. This rearrangement joins TRBV4-2 to TRBJ2-3; 12 bases match TRBD2. In DNA form, the CDR3 reads TGTGCCAGCAGCCAGCGACTAGCGGGGGTCACAGATACGCAGTATTTT. This encodes CASSQRLAGVTDTQYF.